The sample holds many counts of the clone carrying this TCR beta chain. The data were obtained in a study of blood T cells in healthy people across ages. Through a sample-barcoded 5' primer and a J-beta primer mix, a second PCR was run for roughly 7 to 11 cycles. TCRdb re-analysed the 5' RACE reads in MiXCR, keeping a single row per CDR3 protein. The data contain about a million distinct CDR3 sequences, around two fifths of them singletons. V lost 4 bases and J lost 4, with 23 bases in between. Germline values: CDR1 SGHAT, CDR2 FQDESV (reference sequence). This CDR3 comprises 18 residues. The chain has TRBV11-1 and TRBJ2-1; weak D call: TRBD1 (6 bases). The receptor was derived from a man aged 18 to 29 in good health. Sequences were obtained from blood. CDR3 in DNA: TGTGCCAGCAGCTCCAATCCGAGGGCTCGCAGGGGTTACAATGAGCAGTTCTTC. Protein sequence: CASSSNPRARRGYNEQFF.